The 20 T cell receptor beta chains below come from one sample, sequenced in a study of shared clonotypes between healthy human individuals. Some clones are missing from TCRdb's copy, which holds only in-frame ones; the method was immunoSEQ multiplex PCR. The data hold a few million clones, with 90% to 95% observed a single time. The sequenced sample consisted of naive CD4+ T cells from PBMCs. Subset described: CD45RA+ positively selected. All receptors come from a man younger than 35 in good health. Some clones in this sample may be carry-over from other donors' samples.

This chain connects TRBV28 to TRBJ1-5; TRBD1 is a possible D gene (5 bases). The germline V gene has CDR1 MDHEN and CDR2 SYDVKM. The CDR3 consists of 12 residues. The ends were cut back, 6 bases at V and 5 bases at J, with 8 bases in the middle. CDR3 in DNA: TGTGCCAGCAGCGGGGGAGATCAGCCCCAGCATTTT. This sequence encodes CASSGGDQPQHF.

CDR3 nucleotides: TGTGCCAGCAGCCCAGAAGGGACTAATGAAAAACTGTTTTTT. This codes for CASSPEGTNEKLFF. The chain joins TRBV7-4 to TRBJ1-4; D remains unclear. Trimming pared 5 bases from V and 2 bases from J, leaving 9 bases between. CDR1 and CDR2 (germline): SGHVT, SQSDAQ. This CDR3 has 14 residues.

This chain joins TRBV5-5 and TRBJ1-2; 12 nucleotides match TRBD1. Germline assignment: CDR1 SGHKS and CDR2 YYEKEE (reference sequence). The length of the CDR3 is 18 residues. V shed 0 bases and J 1 base; nucleotides not matched to a gene: 7. The CDR3 DNA follows: TGTGCCAGCAGCTTGGACCCGGGACAGGGGGCCCGTAACTATGGCTACACCTTC. Translated: CASSLDPGQGARNYGYTF.

With regard to this clone: The sample holds other DNA sequences that translate to the same CDR3. This chain uses TRBV6-1 with TRBJ1-5, with D maybe TRBD1 (5 bases). This CDR3 has 16 residues. Per the germline V gene, CDR1 is MNHNS and CDR2 is SASEGT. Between the trimmed V and J ends, which lost 0 bases and 1 base, there was a span of 10 bases. The CDR3 DNA follows: TGTGCCAGCAGTGAAGCCCCGAGGGGAAGCAATCAGCCCCAGCATTTT. Amino acids: CASSEAPRGSNQPQHF.

J is TRBJ2-7 and V is TRBV19; D not resolved. The germline CDR1 and CDR2 sequences are LNHDA and SQIVND (reference sequence). Trimming cost V 5 bases and J 0 bases, with 17 bases left between them. The CDR3 has 16 amino acids. The chain's CDR3 is CASSPRRWDLSYEQYF. The CDR3 coding sequence is TGTGCCAGTAGTCCAAGGCGGTGGGATCTCTCCTACGAGCAGTACTTC.

The chain combines TRBV11-3 with TRBJ2-1; D is unresolved. V lost 3 bases and J 4 bases, leaving 7 bases between the germline ends. The CDR3 length is 13 residues. Germline CDR1 reads SGHNT; CDR2 reads YENEEA. CDR3 amino acids: CASSFAAYNEQFF. The CDR3 coding sequence is TGTGCCAGCAGCTTCGCGGCTTACAATGAGCAGTTCTTC.

This sequence joins TRBV6-1 and TRBJ2-5; the D gene is possibly TRBD1 (6 bases). Per germline, CDR1 MNHNS and CDR2 SASEGT. Trimming removed 6 bases at V and 5 bases at J, with 13 bases between. CDR3 size: 13 residues. CDR3 nucleotide sequence: TGTGCCAGCAGATATCAGGGGCAGGAGACCCAGTACTTC. This encodes CASRYQGQETQYF.

V and J are TRBV5-4 and TRBJ2-2; TRBD1 is a possible D gene (5 bases). Per the germline V gene, CDR1 is SGHNT and CDR2 is YYREEE (reference sequence). The CDR3 is 17 amino acids. Trimming pared 2 bases from V and 5 bases from J, leaving 19 bases between. Here the CDR3 DNA reads TGTGCCAGCAGCTTTATCACGAGGCAGGGCGGAACCGGGGAGCTGTTTTTT. Translating it yields CASSFITRQGGTGELFF.

The chain uses TRBV5-8 and TRBJ2-1, with 8 bases identical to TRBD2. Germline CDR1 SGHTS, CDR2 YDEGEE. Trimming removed 0 bases from V and 13 bases from J; junction bases left unmatched: 9. CDR3 length: 14 amino acids. CDR3 residues: CASSLATSGALQFF. The CDR3 bases are TGTGCCAGCAGCTTGGCTACTAGCGGAGCCCTTCAGTTCTTC.

CDR3 amino acids: CASSLGPAGGTEAFF. CDR3 DNA: TGCGCCAGCAGCTTGGGCCCGGCAGGGGGCACTGAAGCTTTCTTT. The chain is built from TRBV5-1 and TRBJ1-1, with 7 bases aligning to TRBD1. The V segment lost 0 bases and the J segment 4 bases; nucleotides outside the gene matches: 6. Germline V lookup: CDR1 SGHRS, CDR2 YFSETQ. This CDR3 spans 15 amino acids. The whole variable domain, filled in from reference TRBV5-1 and TRBJ1-1, reads KAGVTQTPRYLIKTRGQQVTLSCSPISGHRSVSWYQQTPGQGLQFLFEYFSETQRNKGNFPGRFSGRQFSNSRSEMNVSTLELGDSALYLCASSLGPAGGTEAFFGQGTRLTVV.

J is TRBJ1-5 and V is TRBV29-1; D ambiguous. There are 12 residues in the CDR3. Deletions cut 4 bases from V and 5 bases from J, with 9 bases between. Germline lookup yields CDR1 SQVTM and CDR2 ANQGSEA. The CDR3 sequence: CSVGGSDQPQHF. CDR3 DNA sequence: TGCAGCGTTGGGGGAAGTGATCAGCCCCAGCATTTT.

This clone has a single count. The chain combines TRBV5-6 with TRBJ2-7; 12 bases align to TRBD1. The ends lost 4 bases at V and 3 bases at J; junction bases unmatched: 8. Germline V lookup: CDR1 SGHDT, CDR2 YYEEEE. CDR3 size: 16 residues. The CDR3 spells CASSPRDRGQGYEQYF. CDR3 sequence (DNA): TGTGCCAGCAGCCCCCGGGACAGGGGGCAGGGCTACGAGCAGTACTTC.

V usage is TRBV11-3 and J usage is TRBJ2-3; 11 bases line up with TRBD2. The CDR3 is 16 amino acids. Per the germline V gene, CDR1 is SGHNT and CDR2 is YENEEA. J was trimmed by 6 bases and V by 5 bases; bases with no gene match: 10. The CDR3, as DNA: TGTGCCAGCAGCATCACTAGCGGGAGCGCTTTCGATACGCAGTATTTT. This translates into CASSITSGSAFDTQYF.

The V call is TRBV10-2, the J call TRBJ1-5; 7 bases line up with TRBD1. The germline V gene encodes CDR1 WSHSY and CDR2 SAAADI. J was trimmed by 2 bases and V by 3 bases; bases with no gene match: 4. This CDR3 contains 15 residues. CDR3: CASSDRGDGNQPQHF. CDR3 in DNA: TGCGCCAGCAGTGACAGGGGGGATGGCAATCAGCCCCAGCATTTT.

V usage is TRBV7-3 and J usage is TRBJ2-7; D is ambiguous. The CDR3 is made up of 13 amino acids. Germline lookup yields CDR1 SGHTA and CDR2 FQGTGA. V gave up 1 base and J gave up 1 base, with 5 bases separating them. DNA for the CDR3: TGTGCCAGCAGCTTAATACCGTCCTACGAGCAGTACTTC. It encodes CASSLIPSYEQYF.

As regards this clone: The sample holds other DNA sequences that translate to the same CDR3. The chain links TRBV30 to TRBJ2-3; no clear D gene. CDR1 and CDR2 from the germline V gene are GTSNPN and SVGIG (reference sequence). This CDR3 is built from 11 residues. V lost 2 bases and J 5 bases, leaving 5 bases between the germline ends. CDR3 sequence: CAWSLGDTQYF. DNA for the CDR3: TGTGCCTGGAGTTTGGGAGATACGCAGTATTTT.

J is TRBJ2-3 and V is TRBV5-8; no reliable D call. This CDR3 region has 15 residues. Looked up from germline, CDR1 is SGHTS and CDR2 is YDEGEE. V was cut by 0 bases and J by 0 bases, with 8 bases left in between. This chain's CDR3 is CASSLGQFSTDTQYF. The CDR3 DNA reads TGTGCCAGCAGCTTGGGGCAGTTCAGCACAGATACGCAGTATTTT.

In regard to this clone: Additional DNA sequences in this sample encode the identical CDR3. This chain connects TRBV28 to TRBJ2-7, with 9 bases aligning to TRBD2. CDR1 MDHEN and CDR2 SYDVKM come from the germline V gene. J lost 2 bases, V lost 0 bases, and 5 bases had no gene match. This CDR3 has 16 amino acids. The CDR3 spells CASSLWASGAAYEQYF. The CDR3 DNA sequence: TGTGCCAGCAGTTTATGGGCTAGCGGGGCGGCCTACGAGCAGTACTTC.

The CDR3 here is CASSLTGGTTNEKLFF. In DNA, the CDR3 is TGTGCCAGCAGCTTAACAGGGGGGACAACTAATGAAAAACTGTTTTTT. The chain links TRBV7-3 to TRBJ1-4; D possibly corresponds to TRBD1 (6 bases). V shed 0 bases and J shed 0 bases, with 8 bases lying between them. There are 16 residues in the CDR3. Germline V CDR1 and CDR2: SGHTA, FQGTGA.

This clone was seen once. The genes are TRBV5-1 and TRBJ2-1, with a possible D match to TRBD1 (7 bases). Germline values: CDR1 SGHRS, CDR2 YFSETQ. The CDR3 length is 15 residues. Trimming left V 3 bases short and J 8 bases short, with 18 bases between. The CDR3 sequence is CASSSQGGGIDEQFF. The CDR3 DNA sequence: TGCGCCAGCAGCTCCCAGGGGGGCGGTATAGATGAGCAGTTCTTC.